This T cell receptor (beta chain) stems from a study of spatial heterogeneity in lung cancer. On the study more broadly: The donors, 72 patients with untreated early-stage non-small cell lung cancer, provided the samples. Consistently, beta-chain sequences turned up in larger numbers than alpha-chain sequences did.

Stated time point: blood at routine non-recurrence follow-up after resection. Extraction of whole RNA from tumor, nontumor lung or frozen PBMC preceded unsorted sequencing. Every TCR cDNA molecule carried a tag that served as a unique molecular identifier. Using its own MiXCR run on the 5' RACE reads, TCRdb lists one record per CDR3 protein. This sample has about 52,000 distinct CDR3 sequences, with roughly 8.1% found just once. From germline, CDR1 is SNHLY and CDR2 FYNNEI. The CDR3 extends over 14 amino acids. The ends lost 6 bases at V and 0 bases at J; junction bases unmatched: 1. This clonotype was seen more than once but under ten times.

The receptor was derived from a female donor with early-stage non-small cell lung cancer. The V call is TRBV2, the J call TRBJ1-2, with 10 bases lining up with TRBD1. Sequencing was performed on PBMCs, taken at follow-up. The CDR3 protein is CASRDRGTNYGYTF. The CDR3 nucleotides read TGTGCCAGCAGGGACAGGGGGACTAACTATGGCTACACCTTC.